One and the same sample provided the 20 T cell receptor beta chains below, sequenced in a study of OX40 agonist ivuxolimab in advanced cancers. Repertoires were generated with immunoSEQ multiplex PCR, while TCRdb's copy carries only in-frame clones and drops some. The repertoire holds over 50,000 clones, with approximately 91% as singletons. Sequenced material: CD4+ or CD8+ T cells sorted from blood, taken in a trial of the OX40 agonist ivuxolimab. These receptors all come from an adult with an advanced solid tumor such as melanoma, head and neck, liver or kidney cancer.

The CDR3 loop is CATSTVSSTSPLQETQYF. The CDR3 DNA reads TGTGCCACCAGCACGGTGTCCTCAACTAGCCCCCTTCAAGAGACCCAGTACTTC. V gene TRBV15 combines with J gene TRBJ2-5; D might be TRBD2 (6 bases). Trimming shortened V by 4 bases and J by 2 bases, and 23 bases separated the two germline ends. CDR3 length equals 18 residues. Per germline, CDR1 LNHNV and CDR2 YYDKDF (reference sequence).

The chain has TRBV21-1 and TRBJ2-7; TRBD1 is taken as the D call from the table, unchecked against the DNA. TRBV21-1 counts as a pseudogene. This CDR3 contains 16 residues. DNA for the CDR3: TGTGCCAGCAGCAAAGAAAGGGGCTCTGCTCTCTACGAGCAGTACTTC. Translated, it gives CASSKERGSALYEQYF.

V and J are TRBV4-2 and TRBJ2-2; tentative D call: TRBD1 (5 bases). Trimming took 4 bases from V and 3 from J, leaving 6 bases between them. There are 13 residues in the CDR3. Germline CDR1 and CDR2: LGHNA and YNFKEQ. DNA of the CDR3: TGTGCCAGCAGCCTGACAGACACCGGGGAGCTGTTTTTT. Its translation: CASSLTDTGELFF.

The gene calls are TRBV5-8 and TRBJ1-5; D uncertain. Germline V CDR1 and CDR2: SGHTS, YDEGEE. V shed 0 bases and J shed 1 base, with 8 bases lying between them. The CDR3 has 15 residues. In DNA, the CDR3 is TGTGCCAGCAGCTTGGCCGCAGTGAGCAATCAGCCCCAGCATTTT. It translates to CASSLAAVSNQPQHF.

V usage is TRBV27 and J usage is TRBJ1-2; D is perhaps TRBD1 (6 bases). Germline CDR1 and CDR2: MNHEY and SMNVEV (reference sequence). Trimming left V 6 bases short and J 8 bases short, with 13 bases between. The CDR3 is made up of 12 amino acids. The CDR3 DNA reads TGTGCCAGCAGGGCTACAGGGATCGGCTACACCTTC. It is translated as CASRATGIGYTF.

This chain links TRBV15 with TRBJ2-7, with 7 positions matching TRBD1. CDR1 and CDR2 (germline): LNHNV, YYDKDF (reference sequence). V lost 3 bases to trimming and J lost 4 bases; unmatched junction nucleotides: 3. CDR3 length: 13 residues. The CDR3 reads CATSSLTGYEQYF. The CDR3 DNA reads TGTGCCACCAGCAGCTTGACAGGGTACGAGCAGTACTTC.

A single count supports this clone. This chain links TRBV2 with TRBJ2-7; no reliable D call. Per germline, CDR1 SNHLY and CDR2 FYNNEI. The CDR3 covers 15 residues. Trimming removed 3 bases from V and 2 bases from J, with 14 bases in between. The CDR3 nucleotides are TGTGCCAGCAGTGATAGTCAGGAAGGCACCTACGAGCAGTACTTC. Its translation is CASSDSQEGTYEQYF.

A remark on this clone: Other DNA sequences in the sample encode the same CDR3. The chain uses TRBV27 and TRBJ2-3; 7 positions match TRBD1. The ends lost 5 bases at V and 2 bases at J; junction bases unmatched: 7. CDR1 and CDR2 (germline): MNHEY, SMNVEV (reference sequence). The CDR3 totals 15 residues. The CDR3 nucleotides read TGTGCCAGCAGTCCGGGGACAGCATACACAGATACGCAGTATTTT. It translates to CASSPGTAYTDTQYF.

This clone came up once. This chain connects TRBV7-8 to TRBJ2-3; 9 bases agree with TRBD2. V shed 1 base and J 4 bases; nucleotides not matched to a gene: 12. The CDR3 consists of 18 residues. From germline, CDR1 is SGHVS and CDR2 FQNEAQ. The CDR3 sequence is CASSLEVAGVLNADTQYF. In nucleotides, the CDR3 is TGTGCCAGCAGCTTAGAAGTAGCGGGAGTGTTGAATGCAGATACGCAGTATTTT.

V usage is TRBV4-3 and J usage is TRBJ2-2; D might be TRBD2 (6 bases). Trimming took off 2 bases at V and 1 base at J, with 11 bases between the two ends. Per germline, CDR1 LGHNA and CDR2 YSLEER. The CDR3 consists of 16 residues. The CDR3 sequence is CASSQHSGQNTGELFF. DNA of the CDR3: TGCGCCAGCAGCCAACATAGCGGACAGAACACCGGGGAGCTGTTTTTT.

The chain combines TRBV7-9 with TRBJ2-2; tentatively, D is TRBD2 (6 bases). Trimming took off 4 bases at V and 1 base at J, with 13 bases between the two ends. CDR3 length: 16 amino acids. Germline CDR1 is SEHNR and CDR2 is FQNEAQ (reference sequence). CDR3 residues: CASSSTRLVNTGELFF. The CDR3 nucleotides are TGTGCCAGCAGCTCGACACGACTAGTGAACACCGGGGAGCTGTTTTTT.

The chain employs TRBV10-1 and TRBJ2-5, with a possible D match to TRBD2 (5 bases). The germline V gene has CDR1 WNHNN and CDR2 SYGVQD (reference sequence). This CDR3 comprises 16 residues. Trimming removed 2 bases at V and 2 bases at J, with 15 bases between. CDR3 in amino acids: CASSEDPVALQETQYF. The CDR3 nucleotides read TGCGCCAGCAGTGAGGACCCCGTAGCGTTGCAAGAGACCCAGTACTTC.

V is TRBV5-6 and J is TRBJ2-7; 9 bases fit TRBD2. The CDR3 totals 13 residues. Germline CDR1 and CDR2: SGHDT and YYEEEE. Losses at the gene ends were 6 bases for V and 2 bases for J; bases not matched to a gene: 3. In DNA form, the CDR3 reads TGTGCCAGCAACGTAGCGGGAGCCTACGAGCAGTACTTC. Translated, it gives CASNVAGAYEQYF.

The genes are TRBV9 and TRBJ1-1; TRBD1 matches at 8 bases. This CDR3 is 14 amino acids long. V gave up 3 bases and J gave up 1 base; unmatched junction bases: 2. The germline gives CDR1 SGDLS, CDR2 YYNGEE. As DNA, the CDR3 is TGTGCCAGCAGCGCGGGACAGGCGAACACTGAAGCTTTCTTT. This sequence encodes CASSAGQANTEAFF.

The genes are TRBV9 and TRBJ2-1; D possibly corresponds to TRBD1 (5 bases). The V gene's germline CDR1 is SGDLS and CDR2 YYNGEE. Between the trimmed V and J ends, which lost 4 bases and 3 bases, there was a span of 14 bases. The CDR3 is 15 residues long. The CDR3 loop reads CASSPSGAGYNEQFF. CDR3 sequence (DNA): TGTGCCAGCAGCCCTTCTGGGGCAGGCTACAATGAGCAGTTCTTC.

The V gene is TRBV7-2, the J gene TRBJ2-7; TRBD1 matches 9 bases. The V segment lost 1 base and the J segment 2 bases; nucleotides outside the gene matches: 0. The CDR3 runs to 14 residues. Germline V gives CDR1 SGHTA, CDR2 FQGNSA. The chain's CDR3 is CASSLGQGAYEQYF. Written as DNA, the CDR3 is TGTGCCAGCAGCTTAGGACAGGGGGCCTACGAGCAGTACTTC.

The chain joins TRBV2 to TRBJ2-7; a possible D gene is TRBD1 (5 bases). CDR3 length: 14 amino acids. V lost 3 bases, J lost 3 bases, and 12 bases lay in between. From germline, CDR1 is SNHLY and CDR2 FYNNEI. The CDR3 nucleotides are TGTGCCAGCAGTGAGGACATACCAAGCTACGAGCAGTACTTC. Translated: CASSEDIPSYEQYF.

This clone appeared a single time. V usage is TRBV7-9 and J usage is TRBJ1-1, with D possibly being TRBD1 (6 bases). The CDR3 has 14 amino acids. The V gene's germline CDR1 is SEHNR and CDR2 FQNEAQ (reference sequence). The ends were cut back, 1 base at V and 5 bases at J, with 11 bases in the middle. In DNA, the CDR3 is TGTGCCAGCAGCTTAGACAGGGCAAAGACTGAAGCTTTCTTT. This sequence encodes CASSLDRAKTEAFF.

The chain carries TRBV28 and TRBJ2-5; 8 bases agree with TRBD1. This CDR3 spans 14 amino acids. Germline values: CDR1 MDHEN, CDR2 SYDVKM. With 3 bases clipped from V and 5 bases from J, the junction kept 5 bases outside the gene matches. CDR3 in amino acids: CASSLYRGDETQYF. The CDR3 DNA reads as TGTGCCAGCAGTTTGTACAGGGGGGATGAGACCCAGTACTTC.

The V call is TRBV4-1, the J call TRBJ1-4; D is ambiguous. V shed 8 bases and J shed 6 bases, with 16 bases lying between them. The CDR3 loop spans 14 amino acids. Germline CDR1 and CDR2: MGHRA and YSYEKL. The CDR3 loop is CASGFARADEKLFF. The CDR3 nucleotides read TGCGCCAGCGGATTTGCAAGGGCGGATGAAAAACTGTTTTTT.